What follows describes a single T cell receptor beta chain. Its antigen is still unknown. This sample is part of a study of OX40 agonist ivuxolimab in advanced cancers. Study conclusions and caveats: Some patients without response likewise showed low normalized clonal expansion. At doses 0.1 to 3.0 mg/kg, CD4+ and CD8+ clones expanded.

V shed 7 bases, J shed 6 bases, and the junction held 13 bases outside the gene matches. CDR1 is LNHNV, CDR2 YYDKDF, per germline (reference sequence). This CDR3 region has 16 residues. Assay: immunoSEQ multiplex PCR; the TCRdb copy retains only in-frame clones and omits some. The sample comprises about 85,000 clones, roughly 84% of which are singletons, and around 0.31% rests with the top ten. This TCR came from an adult with an advanced solid tumor such as melanoma, head and neck, liver or kidney cancer. Specimen: CD4+ or CD8+ T cells sorted from blood, collected in a trial of the OX40 agonist ivuxolimab. The chain is built from TRBV15 and TRBJ2-2, with 8 bases lining up with TRBD2. The DNA of the CDR3 is TGTGCCACCACCCCACTTGGGACTAGAATGCCCGGGGAGCTGTTTTTT. It codes for CATTPLGTRMPGELFF.